The entry below gives a single T cell receptor beta chain sequence along with its context. One end of the junction is discordant with germline, which a read error may explain. The sample comes from a study of blood T cell repertoires in COVID-19. Overall study context: Samples representing acute and convalescent COVID-19 were sourced from the United States, Italy and Spain. PBMCs, B-cell-depleted T cells, or T cells were the source of the cDNA or gDNA that made up the material.

This CDR3 spans 20 amino acids. CDR1 is SSHAT and CDR2 is FNYEAQ in the germline V gene (reference sequence). Original processing notes: Nucleated cell number was recorded as an estimate derived from reference gene primer amplification. TCRdb keeps only in-frame clones here, not all; method: immunoSEQ multiplex PCR. V and J calls and clone size are those listed in that table; D and trimming were worked out from the DNA. The profile covers more than 120,000 clones, with approximately 80% appearing a single time and about 5% taken by the ten largest. The chain carries TRBV7-7 and TRBJ2-1; 12 nucleotides line up with TRBD2. The sequence was collected from a human donor in a cohort sampled during active COVID-19. Sequenced sample: peripheral blood. The CDR3 here is CASSWLAGGHRGFEYNEQFF. Here the CDR3 DNA reads TGTGCTAGCAGCTGGCTAGCGGGGGGGCACAGGGGTTTTGAGTACAATGAGCAGTTCTTC.